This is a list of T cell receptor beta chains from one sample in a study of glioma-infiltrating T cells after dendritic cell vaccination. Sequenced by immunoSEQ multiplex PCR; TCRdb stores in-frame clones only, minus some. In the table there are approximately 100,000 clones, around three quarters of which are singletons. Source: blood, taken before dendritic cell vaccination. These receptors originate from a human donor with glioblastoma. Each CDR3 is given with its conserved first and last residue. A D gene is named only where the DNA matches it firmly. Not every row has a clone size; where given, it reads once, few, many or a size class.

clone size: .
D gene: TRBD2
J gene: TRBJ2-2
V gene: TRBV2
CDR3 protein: CASSGRGGWTGELFF
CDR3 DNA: TGTGCCAGCAGCGGGCGGGGGGGCTGGACCGGGGAGCTGTTTTTT

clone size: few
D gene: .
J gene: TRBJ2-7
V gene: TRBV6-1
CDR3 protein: CASSQTVTYEQYF
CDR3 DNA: TGTGCCAGCAGTCAGACTGTAACCTACGAGCAGTACTTC

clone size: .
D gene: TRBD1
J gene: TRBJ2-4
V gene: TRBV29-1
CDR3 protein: CSVGMADRGDIQYF
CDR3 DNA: TGCAGCGTTGGGATGGCGGACAGGGGTGACATTCAGTACTTC

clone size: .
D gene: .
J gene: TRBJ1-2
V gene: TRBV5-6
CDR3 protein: CASSLRSGTKYGYTF
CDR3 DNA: TGTGCCAGCAGCTTGAGGTCTGGGACAAAATATGGCTACACCTTC

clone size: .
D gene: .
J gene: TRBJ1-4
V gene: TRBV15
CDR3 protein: CATSSRSKLFF
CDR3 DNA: TGTGCCACCAGCAGCAGATCAAAACTGTTTTTT

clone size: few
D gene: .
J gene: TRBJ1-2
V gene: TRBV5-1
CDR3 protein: CASSYGGGSYGYTF
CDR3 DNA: TGCGCCAGCAGCTACGGGGGGGGTAGCTATGGCTACACCTTC

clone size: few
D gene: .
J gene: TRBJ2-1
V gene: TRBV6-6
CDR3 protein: CASSYSSRINEQFF
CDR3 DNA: TGTGCCAGCAGTTACTCTAGCAGAATCAATGAGCAGTTCTTC

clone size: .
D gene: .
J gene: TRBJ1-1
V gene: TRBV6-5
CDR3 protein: CASSRGLVEAFF
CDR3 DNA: TGTGCCAGCTCCAGGGGTTTAGTAGAAGCTTTCTTT

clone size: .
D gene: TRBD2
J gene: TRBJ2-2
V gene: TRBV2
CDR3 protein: CASSEQGLNTGELFF
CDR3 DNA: TGTGCCAGCAGTGAGCAGGGACTAAACACCGGGGAGCTGTTTTTT

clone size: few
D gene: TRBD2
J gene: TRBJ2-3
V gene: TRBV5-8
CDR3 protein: CASSLGSRGRADTQYF
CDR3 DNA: TGTGCCAGCAGCTTGGGGTCACGGGGGAGGGCAGATACGCAGTATTTT

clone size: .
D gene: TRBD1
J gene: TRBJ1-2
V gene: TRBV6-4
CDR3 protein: CASRDTGEDYTF
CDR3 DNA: TGTGCCAGCCGCGACACAGGGGAGGACTACACCTTC

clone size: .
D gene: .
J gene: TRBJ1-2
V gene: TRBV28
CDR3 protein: CASSQPGQSPRDGYTF
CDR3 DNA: TGTGCCAGCAGTCAACCGGGACAATCCCCACGGGATGGCTACACCTTC

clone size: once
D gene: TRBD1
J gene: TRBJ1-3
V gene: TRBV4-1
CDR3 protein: CASTHFRDSGNTIYF
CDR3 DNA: TGCGCCAGCACCCACTTCAGGGACAGCGGAAACACCATATATTTT

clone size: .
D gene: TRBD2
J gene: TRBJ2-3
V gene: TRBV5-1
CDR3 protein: CASSLAKTSGGTDTQYF
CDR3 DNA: TGCGCCAGCAGCTTGGCGAAGACTAGCGGAGGCACAGATACGCAGTATTTT

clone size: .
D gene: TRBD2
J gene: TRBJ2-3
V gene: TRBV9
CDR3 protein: CASTSPTGGFADTQYF
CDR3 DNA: TGTGCCAGCACCTCTCCGACGGGGGGTTTCGCAGATACGCAGTATTTT

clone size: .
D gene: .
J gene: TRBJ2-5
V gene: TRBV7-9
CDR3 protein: CAASHRAGGPETQYF
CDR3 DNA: TGTGCCGCAAGTCACAGGGCTGGGGGACCAGAGACCCAGTACTTC

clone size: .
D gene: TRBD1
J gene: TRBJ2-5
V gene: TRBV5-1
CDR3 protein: CASASSLGTAVPLQETQYF
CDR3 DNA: TGCGCCAGCGCCTCTTCCCTCGGGACAGCCGTCCCTCTGCAAGAGACCCAGTACTTC